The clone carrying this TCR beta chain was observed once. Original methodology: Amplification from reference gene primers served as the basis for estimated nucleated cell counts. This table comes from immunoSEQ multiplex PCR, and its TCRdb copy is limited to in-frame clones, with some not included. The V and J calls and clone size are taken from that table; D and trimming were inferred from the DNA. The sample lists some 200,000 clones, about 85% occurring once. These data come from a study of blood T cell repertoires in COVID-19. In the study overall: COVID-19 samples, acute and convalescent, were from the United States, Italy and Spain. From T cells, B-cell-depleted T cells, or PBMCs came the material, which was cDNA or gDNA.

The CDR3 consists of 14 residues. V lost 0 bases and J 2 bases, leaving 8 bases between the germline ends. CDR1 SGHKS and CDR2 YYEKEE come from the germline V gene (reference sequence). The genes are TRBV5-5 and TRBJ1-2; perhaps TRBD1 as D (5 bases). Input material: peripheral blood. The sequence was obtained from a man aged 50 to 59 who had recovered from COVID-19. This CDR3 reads CASSLESGNYGYTF. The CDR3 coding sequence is TGTGCCAGCAGCTTGGAGTCAGGGAACTATGGCTACACCTTC.